The present entry profiles one T cell receptor beta chain with its context. It has no known antigen specificity. No much larger clone exists at a distance of one base, and base qualities are not known. The entry originates in a study of T cell responses to AZD1222 COVID-19 vaccine (dated by TCRdb to about 2021). About the full investigation: AZD1222 recipients given second doses at about 4 weeks or at about 12 weeks were pooled, since spike-specific TCR depth and breadth were not found to differ between the two schedules. A total of approximately 240 trial participants underwent TCR sequencing, of whom about 210 had received two doses of AZD1222 and about 25 had received two doses of the MenACWY control vaccine. Trial participants were enrolled into age subgroups of 18-55, 56-69 and 70-plus years, which contained 148, 28 and 57 TCR-sequenced participants, respectively. The research as a whole found: Participants were mostly white British and included more females than males, and it was suggested by the authors that clonal diversity may have been underestimated. After two AZD1222 doses, both the breadth and the depth of spike-specific TCRs were significantly higher than at day 0 and than in MenACWY recipients. Conclusions about previously exposed vaccinees are limited, since just six AZD1222 recipients were seropositive for SARS-CoV-2 at baseline. Reportedly, almost half of the unique spike-specific TCRs recognized epitopes lying outside the regions that are mutated in the B.1.351 and B.1.1.7 variants. Because no day 14 peak-response samples were available, the repertoires could be characterized only after the peak T cell response. Vaccine-associated CD4 TCRs spanned the whole spike protein, with dominant responses in regions 160-218 and 743-854. The 56-69-year group was small, and its depth increase did not reach significance, likely because of low power.

The time point label, as the study defines it: baseline before first vaccination. Vaccinee samples were obtained from the UK trials COV001 and COV002, which included a single-blind randomized controlled phase 2/3 trial of AZD1222 (ChAdOx1 nCoV-19) in healthy adults. Trial participant PBMC samples were collected at day 0 and day 28 after the second dose for TCRbeta chain sequencing. The CDR3 regions of human TCRbeta chains were analyzed by immunosequencing. The published analysis was carried out like this. TCRs in the repertoires were compared against a reference library of SARS-CoV-2-specific TCRs that had been generated with the MIRA antigen-specificity platform. Breadth was defined as the fraction of unique TCRs that were SARS-CoV-2-associated. Depth was defined as the fraction of total T cells that were SARS-CoV-2-associated. Using the MIRA data, each spike-specific TCR was assigned both to the spike region to which the TCR was reactive and to a CD4 or CD8 class. Log10-transformed breadth and depth values were compared by one-way ANOVA with Sidak's multiple comparisons tests. TCRdb obtained this table from immuneACCESS and retained in-frame rearrangements with V and J assigned. These tables miss some clones; where compared with another copy, unresolved V genes account for less than half of the shortfall, and the remainder is unexplained. The DNA gave D and trimming, while V, J and clone size come from that table. Counted in this sample were more than 110,000 clones; roughly nine tenths of them appeared once. The ten largest clones take up 2.5% to 3.5% of the sample.

V loses 7 bases, J loses 10 bases, and the germline ends lie 14 bases apart. From a lookup of the germline V gene, CDR1 and CDR2 are MDHEN and SYDVKM. Inclusive of the bounding cysteine and phenylalanine, the CDR3 is 13 residues long. This entry keeps only the CDR3 DNA: 39 bases, framed from base 1. The specimen was peripheral blood, collected on day 0 of AZD1222 vaccination. The rearranged segments are TRBV28 and TRBJ1-6; matching of 6 bases hints at TRBD1 as the D gene. The TCR sequence derives from an adult in good health. Here is the DNA: TGTGCCAGCATTCGGACACAGGGATCACCCCTCCACTTT. Its protein is CASIRTQGSPLHF.